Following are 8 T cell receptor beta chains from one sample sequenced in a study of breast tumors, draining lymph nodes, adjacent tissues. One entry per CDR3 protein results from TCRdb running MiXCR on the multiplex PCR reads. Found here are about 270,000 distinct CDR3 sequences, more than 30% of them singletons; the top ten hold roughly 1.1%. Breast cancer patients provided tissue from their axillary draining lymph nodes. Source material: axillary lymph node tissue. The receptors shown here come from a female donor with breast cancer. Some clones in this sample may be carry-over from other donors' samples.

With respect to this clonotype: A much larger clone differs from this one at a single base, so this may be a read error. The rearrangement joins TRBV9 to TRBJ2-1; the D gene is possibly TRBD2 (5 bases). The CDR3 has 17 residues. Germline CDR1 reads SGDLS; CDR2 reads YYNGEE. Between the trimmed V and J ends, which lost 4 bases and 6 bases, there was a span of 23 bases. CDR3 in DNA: TGTGCCAGCAGCATCGGCTTTCGGATATCTAGCCCCAATGAGCAGTTCTTC. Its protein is CASSIGFRISSPNEQFF.

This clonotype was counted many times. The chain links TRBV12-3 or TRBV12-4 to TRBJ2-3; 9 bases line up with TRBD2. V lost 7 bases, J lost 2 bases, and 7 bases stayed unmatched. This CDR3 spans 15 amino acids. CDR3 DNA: TGTGCCAGCAAACTGACTAGCGGCTACACAGATACGCAGTATTTT. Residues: CASKLTSGYTDTQYF.

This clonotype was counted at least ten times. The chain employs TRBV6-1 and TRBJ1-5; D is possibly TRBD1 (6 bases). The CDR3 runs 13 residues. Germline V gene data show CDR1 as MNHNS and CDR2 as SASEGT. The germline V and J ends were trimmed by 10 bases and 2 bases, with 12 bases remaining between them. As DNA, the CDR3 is TGTGCCACCCTGGACAGTCGCAATCAGCCCCAGCATTTT. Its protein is CATLDSRNQPQHF.

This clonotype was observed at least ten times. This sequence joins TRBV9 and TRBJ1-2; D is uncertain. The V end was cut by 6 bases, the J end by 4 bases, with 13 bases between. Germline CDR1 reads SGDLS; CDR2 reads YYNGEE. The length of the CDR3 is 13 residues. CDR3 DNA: TGTGCCAGCAAGCGGGGTGAAGGCTATGGCTACACCTTC. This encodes CASKRGEGYGYTF.

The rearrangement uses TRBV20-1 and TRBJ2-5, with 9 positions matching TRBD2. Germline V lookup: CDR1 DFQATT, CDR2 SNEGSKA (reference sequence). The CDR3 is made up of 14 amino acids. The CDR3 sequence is CRAGLAGYQETQYF. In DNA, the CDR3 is TGCAGGGCTGGGCTAGCGGGGTACCAAGAGACCCAGTACTTC.

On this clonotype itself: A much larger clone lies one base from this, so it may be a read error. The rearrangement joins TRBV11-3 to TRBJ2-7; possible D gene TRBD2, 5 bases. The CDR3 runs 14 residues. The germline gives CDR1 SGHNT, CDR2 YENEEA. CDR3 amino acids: CASSLETEVAKQYF. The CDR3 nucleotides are TGTGCCAGCAGCCTAGAAACGGAGGTGGCCAAGCAGTACTTC.

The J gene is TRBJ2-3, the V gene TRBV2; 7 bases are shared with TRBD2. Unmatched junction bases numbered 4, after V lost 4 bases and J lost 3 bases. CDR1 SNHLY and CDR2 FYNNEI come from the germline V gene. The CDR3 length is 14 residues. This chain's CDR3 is CASSGAGLTDTQYF. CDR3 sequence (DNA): TGTGCCAGCAGTGGGGCGGGACTAACAGATACGCAGTATTTT.

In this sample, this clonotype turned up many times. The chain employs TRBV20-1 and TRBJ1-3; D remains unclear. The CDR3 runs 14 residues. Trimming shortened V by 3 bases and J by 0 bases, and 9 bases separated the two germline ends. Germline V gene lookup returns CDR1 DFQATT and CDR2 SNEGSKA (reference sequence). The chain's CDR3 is CSASSGFSGNTIYF. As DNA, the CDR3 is TGCAGTGCTAGTAGCGGGTTCTCTGGAAACACCATATATTTT.